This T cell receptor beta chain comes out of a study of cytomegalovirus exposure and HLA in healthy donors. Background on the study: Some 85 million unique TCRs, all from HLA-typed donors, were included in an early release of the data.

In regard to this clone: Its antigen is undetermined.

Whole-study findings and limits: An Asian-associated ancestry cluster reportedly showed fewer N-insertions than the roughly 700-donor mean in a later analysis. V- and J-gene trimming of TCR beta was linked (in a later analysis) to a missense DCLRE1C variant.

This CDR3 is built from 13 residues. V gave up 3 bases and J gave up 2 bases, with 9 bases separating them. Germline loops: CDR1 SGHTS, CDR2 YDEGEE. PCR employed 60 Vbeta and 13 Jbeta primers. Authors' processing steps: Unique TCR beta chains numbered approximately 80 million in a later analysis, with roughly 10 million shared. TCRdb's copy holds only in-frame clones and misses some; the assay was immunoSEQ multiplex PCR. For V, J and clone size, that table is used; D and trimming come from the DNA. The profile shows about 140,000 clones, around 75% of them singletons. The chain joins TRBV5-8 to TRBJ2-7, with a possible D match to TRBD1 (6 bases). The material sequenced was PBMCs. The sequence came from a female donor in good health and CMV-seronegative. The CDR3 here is CASSSRGTYEQYF. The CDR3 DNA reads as TGTGCCAGCAGCTCCAGGGGAACCTACGAGCAGTACTTC. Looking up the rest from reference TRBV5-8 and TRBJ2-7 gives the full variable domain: EAGVTQSPTHLIKTRGQQATLRCSPISGHTSVYWYQQALGLGLQFLLWYDEGEERNRGNFPPRFSGRQFPNYSSELNVNALELEDSALYLCASSSRGTYEQYFGPGTRLTVT.